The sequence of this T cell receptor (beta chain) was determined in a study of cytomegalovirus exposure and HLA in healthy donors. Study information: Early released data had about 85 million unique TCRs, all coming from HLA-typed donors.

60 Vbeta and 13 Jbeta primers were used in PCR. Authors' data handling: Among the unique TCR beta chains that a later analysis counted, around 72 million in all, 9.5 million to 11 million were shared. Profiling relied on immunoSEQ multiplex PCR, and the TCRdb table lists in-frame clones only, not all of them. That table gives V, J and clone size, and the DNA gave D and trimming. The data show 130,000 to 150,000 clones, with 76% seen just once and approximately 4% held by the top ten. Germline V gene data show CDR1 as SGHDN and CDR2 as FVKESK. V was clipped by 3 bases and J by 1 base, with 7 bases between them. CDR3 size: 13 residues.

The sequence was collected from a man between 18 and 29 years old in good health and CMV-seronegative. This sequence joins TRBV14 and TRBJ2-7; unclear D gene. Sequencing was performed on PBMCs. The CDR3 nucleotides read TGTGCCAGCAGCCATGCCGGTTCCTACGAGCAGTACTTC. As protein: CASSHAGSYEQYF.